This TCR beta chain is from a study of read filtering for tumor transcriptome and immune sequencing. Study conclusions and caveats: This fraction held mixed bone marrow immune cells after CD138-negative sorting.

Concerning this clonotype: What it recognizes is unknown.

The CDR3 runs 12 residues. V dropped 1 base and J dropped 4 bases, with 5 bases sitting between them. CDR1 DFQATT and CDR2 SNEGSKA come from the germline V gene (reference sequence). From roughly 400 ng of RNA, a library with molecular barcoded alpha/delta and beta/gamma adaptors was made. TCRdb re-called the reads with MiXCR, one entry per CDR3 protein. Of about 62,000 distinct CDR3 sequences in the sample, roughly 19% were seen once. Every patient had bone marrow sampled while the disease was active. V usage is TRBV20-1 and J usage is TRBJ1-3; D is uncertain. The specimen sequenced was a population of CD138-negative cells sorted from bone marrow. This receptor was obtained from a donor at least 40 years old with multiple myeloma. CDR3 in amino acids: CSARGDGNTIYF. CDR3 coding DNA: TGCAGTGCTAGAGGCGACGGAAACACCATATATTTT.